Listed here are 10 T cell receptor beta chains from one sample, sequenced in a study of monozygotic twins with cystic fibrosis. The protocol was immunoSEQ multiplex PCR, while the TCRdb copy is restricted to in-frame clones and leaves out a portion. The sample lists more than 30,000 clones, around 96% seen once, with 0.17% in the top ten. Specimen: blood. These receptors came from a girl aged 2-10 years with cystic fibrosis.

This chain uses TRBV4-1 with TRBJ1-1, with D uncertain. From germline, CDR1 is MGHRA and CDR2 YSYEKL. Trimming took off 2 bases at V and 2 bases at J, with 9 bases between the two ends. There are 14 residues in the CDR3. The DNA for the CDR3 is TGCGCCAGCAGCCAATCACAGCTAAACACTGAAGCTTTCTTT. Translation: CASSQSQLNTEAFF.

The genes are TRBV28 and TRBJ1-5, with D unresolved. CDR3 length: 15 residues. V was pared by 1 base and J by 8 bases, with 15 bases between. CDR1 is MDHEN and CDR2 is SYDVKM in the germline V gene. The CDR3: CASSLLAPKAEPQHF. The CDR3 region has the DNA TGTGCCAGCAGTTTATTGGCTCCAAAGGCGGAGCCCCAGCATTTT.

The chain couples TRBV6-4 to TRBJ2-1, with D perhaps matching TRBD2 (6 bases). V was pared by 5 bases and J by 6 bases, with 14 bases between. CDR1 MRHNA and CDR2 SNTAGT come from the germline V gene. The CDR3 loop spans 14 amino acids. The DNA for the CDR3 is TGTGCCAGCAGTAACCAGGGAGGTGTCAATGAGCAGTTCTTC. Protein sequence: CASSNQGGVNEQFF.

The J gene is TRBJ2-5, the V gene TRBV4-2; 12 bases are shared with TRBD2. The CDR3 contains 16 residues. Germline lookup yields CDR1 LGHNA and CDR2 YNFKEQ. The V segment lost 1 base and the J segment 3 bases; nucleotides outside the gene matches: 3. The CDR3 spells CASSQGLAGAKETQYF. The CDR3 bases are TGTGCCAGCAGCCAAGGACTAGCGGGGGCGAAAGAGACCCAGTACTTC.

The chain recombines TRBV18 with TRBJ1-1; D not certain. V dropped 3 bases and J dropped 7 bases, with 12 bases sitting between them. Germline V CDR1 and CDR2: KGHSH, LQKENI. This CDR3 region has 13 residues. CDR3 amino acids: CASSPRESHEAFF. The CDR3 DNA reads as TGTGCCAGCTCACCCAGAGAGAGTCATGAAGCTTTCTTT.

This chain connects TRBV27 to TRBJ1-5; tentative D call: TRBD1 (5 bases). Trimming left V 3 bases short and J 0 bases short, with 18 bases between. The CDR3 has 18 residues. Per the germline V gene, CDR1 is MNHEY and CDR2 is SMNVEV (reference sequence). The CDR3 DNA reads TGTGCCAGCAGTTTCCGGGACCGAGGTCAGTATAGCAATCAGCCCCAGCATTTT. Protein product: CASSFRDRGQYSNQPQHF.

The chain carries TRBV5-4 and TRBJ1-5; D might be TRBD1 (6 bases). Germline assignment: CDR1 SGHNT and CDR2 YYREEE (reference sequence). V dropped 5 bases and J dropped 6 bases, with 12 bases sitting between them. The CDR3 is 13 residues long. The CDR3 spells CASSVDSGQPQHF. As DNA, the CDR3 is TGTGCCAGCAGTGTGGACAGCGGTCAGCCCCAGCATTTT.

The sample holds one count of this clone. This chain uses TRBV9 with TRBJ2-3; D ambiguous. The germline V gene encodes CDR1 SGDLS and CDR2 YYNGEE. The V end lost 0 bases, the J end lost 6 bases, and 11 bases lay between the germline ends. The length of the CDR3 is 14 residues. The CDR3 bases are TGTGCCAGCAGCGTAGGTCTCACTGCGGATACGCAGTATTTT. It encodes CASSVGLTADTQYF.

The chain couples TRBV7-9 to TRBJ1-2; 8 bases fit TRBD1. The CDR3 length is 14 residues. Germline V lookup: CDR1 SEHNR, CDR2 FQNEAQ (reference sequence). J lost 6 bases, V lost 1 base, and 4 bases had no gene match. CDR3 sequence (DNA): TGTGCCAGCAGCTTAGAAGGACAGGGCGATGGCTACACCTTC. Translating gives CASSLEGQGDGYTF.

The gene calls are TRBV2 and TRBJ1-3; 7 bases align to TRBD1. This CDR3 comprises 15 residues. With 1 base clipped from V and 4 bases from J, the junction kept 4 bases outside the gene matches. CDR1 is SNHLY, CDR2 FYNNEI, per germline. The CDR3: CASSEGRGPGNTIYF. DNA for the CDR3: TGTGCCAGCAGTGAAGGTAGGGGGCCAGGAAACACCATATATTTT.